This T cell receptor (beta chain) was recovered during a study of T cell responses to AZD1222 COVID-19 vaccine. Produced via immunoSEQ multiplex PCR; TCRdb's table is partial and in-frame only. Of 95,000 to 110,000 clones in the sample, over 80% were seen once. This CDR3 region has 14 residues. Trimming left V 1 base short and J 6 bases short, with 12 bases between. Germline CDR1 is SGHVS and CDR2 is FQNEAQ. The V and J genes are TRBV7-8 and TRBJ1-1; maybe TRBD1 (6 bases). Here the sequenced sample was peripheral blood, taken 28 days after the second AZD1222 dose. The sequence was obtained from an adult who received the AZD1222 COVID-19 vaccine. CDR3 region: CASSLVGRGPEAFF. The CDR3 DNA sequence: TGTGCCAGCAGCTTAGTTGGCAGGGGACCTGAAGCTTTCTTT.